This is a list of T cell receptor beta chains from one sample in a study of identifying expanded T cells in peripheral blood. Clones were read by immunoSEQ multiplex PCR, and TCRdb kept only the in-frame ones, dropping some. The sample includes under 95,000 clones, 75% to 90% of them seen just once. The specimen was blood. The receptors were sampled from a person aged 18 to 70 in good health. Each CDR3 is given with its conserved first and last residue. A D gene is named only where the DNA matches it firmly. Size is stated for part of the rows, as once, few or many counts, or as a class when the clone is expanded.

CDR3aa: CASTTAGTGHMYPQHF; CDR3nt: TGTGCCAGCACCACGGCTGGGACAGGCCACATGTATCCCCAGCATTTT; v_gene: TRBV28; abundance: .; j_gene: TRBJ1-5; d_gene: TRBD1
CDR3aa: CASSSRLAGKTDTQYF; CDR3nt: TGTGCCAGCAGCTCCCGACTAGCGGGCAAGACAGATACGCAGTATTTT; v_gene: TRBV7-2; abundance: .; j_gene: TRBJ2-3; d_gene: TRBD2
CDR3aa: CASSSPSGSTETQYF; CDR3nt: TGTGCCAGCAGTTCTCCGAGCGGGAGTACGGAGACCCAGTACTTC; v_gene: TRBV28; abundance: .; j_gene: TRBJ2-5; d_gene: TRBD2
CDR3aa: CASSFVSNTGELFF; CDR3nt: TGTGCCAGCAGCTTCGTTTCGAACACCGGGGAGCTGTTTTTT; v_gene: TRBV11-3; abundance: .; j_gene: TRBJ2-2; d_gene: .
CDR3aa: CASSLLLASTDTQYF; CDR3nt: TGTGCCAGCAGCTTACTGCTAGCGAGTACAGATACGCAGTATTTT; v_gene: TRBV13; abundance: .; j_gene: TRBJ2-3; d_gene: .
CDR3aa: CAWSVIRNSLYGYTF; CDR3nt: TGTGCCTGGAGTGTAATCCGAAACAGCTTGTATGGCTACACCTTC; v_gene: TRBV30; abundance: .; j_gene: TRBJ1-2; d_gene: .
CDR3aa: CASSLTNEQYF; CDR3nt: TGTGCCAGCAGCTTAACCAACGAGCAGTACTTC; v_gene: TRBV11-2; abundance: .; j_gene: TRBJ2-7; d_gene: .
CDR3aa: CASSLLKTINTEAFF; CDR3nt: TGTGCCAGCAGTTTATTAAAGACAATCAACACTGAAGCTTTCTTT; v_gene: TRBV28; abundance: .; j_gene: TRBJ1-1; d_gene: .
CDR3aa: CASSLAILYGYTF; CDR3nt: TGTGCCAGCAGCTTAGCTATTCTCTATGGCTACACCTTC; v_gene: TRBV7-2; abundance: .; j_gene: TRBJ1-2; d_gene: .
CDR3aa: CASSPHSGNTIYF; CDR3nt: TGTGCCAGCAGCCCCCACAGCGGAAACACCATATATTTT; v_gene: TRBV7-8; abundance: .; j_gene: TRBJ1-3; d_gene: .
CDR3aa: CASSLGGSNTGELFF; CDR3nt: TGTGCCAGCTCCCTCGGGGGCTCCAACACCGGGGAGCTGTTTTTT; v_gene: TRBV18; abundance: .; j_gene: TRBJ2-2; d_gene: .
CDR3aa: CASSGQTSSYEQYF; CDR3nt: TGTGCCAGCTCCGGACAGACGAGCTCCTACGAGCAGTACTTC; v_gene: TRBV7-2; abundance: .; j_gene: TRBJ2-7; d_gene: .
CDR3aa: CAISGGAGGGNTEAFF; CDR3nt: TGTGCCATCAGTGGCGGGGCAGGGGGCGGGAACACTGAAGCTTTCTTT; v_gene: TRBV10-3; abundance: once; j_gene: TRBJ1-1; d_gene: TRBD1
CDR3aa: CASSYRNYGYTF; CDR3nt: TGTGCCAGCAGTTACCGTAACTATGGCTACACCTTC; v_gene: TRBV6-6; abundance: .; j_gene: TRBJ1-2; d_gene: .
CDR3aa: CAWGVGTGEKLFF; CDR3nt: TGTGCCTGGGGGGTCGGGACAGGTGAAAAACTGTTTTTT; v_gene: TRBV30; abundance: .; j_gene: TRBJ1-4; d_gene: TRBD1
CDR3aa: CASASGYEQYF; CDR3nt: TGTGCCAGCGCTTCGGGGTACGAGCAGTACTTC; v_gene: TRBV7-6; abundance: .; j_gene: TRBJ2-7; d_gene: .
CDR3aa: CSVVRTDYGYTF; CDR3nt: TGCAGCGTTGTTCGGACGGACTATGGCTACACCTTC; v_gene: TRBV29-1; abundance: .; j_gene: TRBJ1-2; d_gene: .
CDR3aa: CASSLRDSAYEQYF; CDR3nt: TGTGCCAGTAGTCTTCGGGATAGTGCCTACGAGCAGTACTTC; v_gene: TRBV19; abundance: .; j_gene: TRBJ2-7; d_gene: .
CDR3aa: CATTGLANTEAFF; CDR3nt: TGTGCCACCACAGGTTTAGCTAACACTGAAGCTTTCTTT; v_gene: TRBV2; abundance: .; j_gene: TRBJ1-1; d_gene: .
CDR3aa: CASSVGGGAGELFF; CDR3nt: TGTGCCAGCAGCGTAGGTGGCGGCGCCGGGGAGCTGTTTTTT; v_gene: TRBV9; abundance: .; j_gene: TRBJ2-2; d_gene: .
CDR3aa: CASRLAGDTQYF; CDR3nt: TGTGCCAGCAGGTTGGCTGGGGATACGCAGTATTTT; v_gene: TRBV7-6; abundance: .; j_gene: TRBJ2-3; d_gene: .
CDR3aa: CASRVSPRTGGQKTEAFF; CDR3nt: TGTGCCAGCAGGGTAAGCCCGCGGACAGGGGGCCAGAAAACTGAAGCTTTCTTT; v_gene: TRBV2; abundance: .; j_gene: TRBJ1-1; d_gene: TRBD1
CDR3aa: CASSSRQGRSNTEAFF; CDR3nt: TGTGCCAGCAGTTCGAGACAGGGGCGATCGAACACTGAAGCTTTCTTT; v_gene: TRBV6-5; abundance: few; j_gene: TRBJ1-1; d_gene: TRBD1
CDR3aa: CASSLAALAGGEQYF; CDR3nt: TGTGCCAGCAGCTTAGCAGCCCTAGCGGGAGGAGAGCAGTACTTC; v_gene: TRBV11-1; abundance: .; j_gene: TRBJ2-7; d_gene: TRBD2
CDR3aa: CASSLSGGGQTQYF; CDR3nt: TGTGCCAGCAGTTTATCAGGGGGCGGGCAGACCCAGTACTTC; v_gene: TRBV27; abundance: .; j_gene: TRBJ2-5; d_gene: TRBD1
CDR3aa: CASSQDPGRPQHF; CDR3nt: TGCGCCAGCAGCCAAGATCCGGGACGGCCCCAGCATTTT; v_gene: TRBV4-3; abundance: .; j_gene: TRBJ1-5; d_gene: .
CDR3aa: CASSQDRLETQYF; CDR3nt: TGCGCCAGCAGCCAAGACCGGTTGGAGACCCAGTACTTC; v_gene: TRBV4-3; abundance: .; j_gene: TRBJ2-5; d_gene: .
CDR3aa: CASSYSHSGNTIYF; CDR3nt: TGTGCCAGCAGTTACAGCCACTCTGGAAACACCATATATTTT; v_gene: TRBV6-6; abundance: .; j_gene: TRBJ1-3; d_gene: .
CDR3aa: CASSRETSASYEQYF; CDR3nt: TGTGCCAGCAGTCGAGAAACTAGCGCCTCCTACGAGCAGTACTTC; v_gene: TRBV6-6; abundance: .; j_gene: TRBJ2-7; d_gene: TRBD2
CDR3aa: CASSLESSGGPRTDTQYF; CDR3nt: TGTGCCAGCAGCTTAGAGAGTAGCGGGGGGCCTCGCACAGATACGCAGTATTTT; v_gene: TRBV13; abundance: .; j_gene: TRBJ2-3; d_gene: TRBD2
CDR3aa: CASSSDRAGELFF; CDR3nt: TGTGCCAGCAGCTCCGACAGGGCCGGGGAGCTGTTTTTT; v_gene: TRBV7-7; abundance: .; j_gene: TRBJ2-2; d_gene: TRBD1
CDR3aa: CASSPQIQGQTQYF; CDR3nt: TGTGCCAGCAGCCCCCAGATACAGGGACAGACCCAGTACTTC; v_gene: TRBV7-7; abundance: .; j_gene: TRBJ2-5; d_gene: .
CDR3aa: CASSYSTIYEQYF; CDR3nt: TGTGCCAGCAGCTACAGCACTATCTACGAGCAGTACTTC; v_gene: TRBV7-2; abundance: .; j_gene: TRBJ2-7; d_gene: .
CDR3aa: CASSTSGQGASEQYF; CDR3nt: TGTGCCAGCAGCACCTCGGGACAGGGGGCTAGCGAGCAGTACTTC; v_gene: TRBV28; abundance: .; j_gene: TRBJ2-7; d_gene: TRBD1
CDR3aa: CASSYSGTDLRYTF; CDR3nt: TGTGCCAGCAGTTACTCCGGGACAGACTTACGATACACCTTC; v_gene: TRBV6-5; abundance: .; j_gene: TRBJ1-2; d_gene: TRBD1
CDR3aa: CACASSGNQPQHF; CDR3nt: TGTGCCTGCGCATCGTCGGGCAATCAGCCCCAGCATTTT; v_gene: TRBV27; abundance: few; j_gene: TRBJ1-5; d_gene: .
CDR3aa: CASSLDGTSRQETQYF; CDR3nt: TGCGCCAGCAGCTTGGATGGGACTAGCCGGCAAGAGACCCAGTACTTC; v_gene: TRBV5-1; abundance: .; j_gene: TRBJ2-5; d_gene: TRBD2
CDR3aa: CASSSKTSGMFEQYF; CDR3nt: TGTGCCAGCAGTTCTAAGACTAGCGGGATGTTCGAGCAGTACTTC; v_gene: TRBV27; abundance: once; j_gene: TRBJ2-7; d_gene: TRBD2
CDR3aa: CASSPETQETQYF; CDR3nt: TGTGCCAGTAGCCCGGAGACGCAAGAGACCCAGTACTTC; v_gene: TRBV19; abundance: .; j_gene: TRBJ2-5; d_gene: .
CDR3aa: CASSLRMAGGNEQYF; CDR3nt: TGTGCCAGCAGCTTAAGGATGGCGGGAGGTAACGAGCAGTACTTC; v_gene: TRBV7-2; abundance: once; j_gene: TRBJ2-7; d_gene: TRBD2
CDR3aa: CASSQDNSGITGELFF; CDR3nt: TGTGCCAGCAGCCAAGATAATAGCGGGATCACCGGGGAGCTGTTTTTT; v_gene: TRBV4-2; abundance: .; j_gene: TRBJ2-2; d_gene: TRBD2
CDR3aa: CASSEGWGANYGYTF; CDR3nt: TGTGCCAGCAGCGAAGGGTGGGGGGCTAACTATGGCTACACCTTC; v_gene: TRBV28; abundance: .; j_gene: TRBJ1-2; d_gene: .